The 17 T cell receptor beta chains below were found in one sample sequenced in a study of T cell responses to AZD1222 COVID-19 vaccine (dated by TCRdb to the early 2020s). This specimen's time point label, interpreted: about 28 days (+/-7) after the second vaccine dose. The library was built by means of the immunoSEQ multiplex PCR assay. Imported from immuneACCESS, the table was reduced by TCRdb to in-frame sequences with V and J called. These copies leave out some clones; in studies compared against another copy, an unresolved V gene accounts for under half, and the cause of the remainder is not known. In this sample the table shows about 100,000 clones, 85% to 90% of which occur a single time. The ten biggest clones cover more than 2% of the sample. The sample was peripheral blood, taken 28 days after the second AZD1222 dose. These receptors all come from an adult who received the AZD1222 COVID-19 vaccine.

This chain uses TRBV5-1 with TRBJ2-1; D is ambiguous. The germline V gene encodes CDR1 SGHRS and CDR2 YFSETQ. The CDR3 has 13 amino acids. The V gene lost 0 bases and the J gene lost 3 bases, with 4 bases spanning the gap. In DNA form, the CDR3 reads TGCGCCAGCAGCTTGGGGCTCTACAATGAGCAGTTCTTC. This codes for CASSLGLYNEQFF.

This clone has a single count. The CDR3 sequence is CASSIEVSTEAFF. The CDR3 coding sequence is TGTGCCAGCAGTATCGAGGTTAGCACTGAAGCTTTCTTT. This rearrangement joins TRBV6-5 to TRBJ1-1; D remains unclear. The CDR3 runs to 13 residues. Germline CDR1 is MNHEY and CDR2 is SVGAGI. Trimming pared 5 bases from V and 4 bases from J, leaving 11 bases between.

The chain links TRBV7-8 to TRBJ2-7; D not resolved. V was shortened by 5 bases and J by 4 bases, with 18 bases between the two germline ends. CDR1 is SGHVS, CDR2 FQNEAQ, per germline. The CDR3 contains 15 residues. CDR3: CASSASPLVRYEQYF. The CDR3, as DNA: TGTGCCAGCAGCGCCAGCCCGCTAGTTCGGTACGAGCAGTACTTC.

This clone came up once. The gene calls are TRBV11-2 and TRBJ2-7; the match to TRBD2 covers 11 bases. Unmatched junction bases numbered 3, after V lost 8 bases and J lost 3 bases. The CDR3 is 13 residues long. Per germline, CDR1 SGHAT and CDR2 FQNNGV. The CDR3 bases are TGTGCCAGCCGGGGGACTAGCGGCTACGAGCAGTACTTC. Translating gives CASRGTSGYEQYF.

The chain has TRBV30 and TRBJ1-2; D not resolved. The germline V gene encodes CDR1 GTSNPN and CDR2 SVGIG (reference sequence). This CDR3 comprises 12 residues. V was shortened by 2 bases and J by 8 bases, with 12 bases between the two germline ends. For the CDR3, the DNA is TGTGCCTGGAGTTTAGGGTACGAAGGCTACACCTTC. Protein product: CAWSLGYEGYTF.

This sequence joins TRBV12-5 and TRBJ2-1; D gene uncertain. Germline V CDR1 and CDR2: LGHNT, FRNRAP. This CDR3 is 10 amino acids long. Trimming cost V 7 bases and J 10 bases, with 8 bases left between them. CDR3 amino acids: CASEGQEQFF. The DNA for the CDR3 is TGTGCTAGTGAAGGGCAGGAGCAGTTCTTC. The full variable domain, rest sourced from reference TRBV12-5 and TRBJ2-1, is DARVTQTPRHKVTEMGQEVTMRCQPILGHNTVFWYRQTMMQGLELLAYFRNRAPLDDSGMPKDRFSAEMPDATLATLKIQPSEPRDSAVYFCASEGQEQFFGPGTRLTVL.

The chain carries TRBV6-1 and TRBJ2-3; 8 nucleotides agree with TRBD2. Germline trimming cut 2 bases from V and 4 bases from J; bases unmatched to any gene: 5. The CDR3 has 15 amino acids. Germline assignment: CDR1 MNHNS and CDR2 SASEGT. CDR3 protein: CASSESGRLADTQYF. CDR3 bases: TGTGCCAGCAGTGAAAGCGGGAGACTCGCAGATACGCAGTATTTT.

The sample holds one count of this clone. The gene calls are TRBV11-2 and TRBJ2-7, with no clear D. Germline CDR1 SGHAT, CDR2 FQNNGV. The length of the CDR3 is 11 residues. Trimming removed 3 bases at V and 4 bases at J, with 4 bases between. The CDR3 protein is CASSFVYEQYF. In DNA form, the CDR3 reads TGTGCCAGCAGCTTCGTATACGAGCAGTACTTC.

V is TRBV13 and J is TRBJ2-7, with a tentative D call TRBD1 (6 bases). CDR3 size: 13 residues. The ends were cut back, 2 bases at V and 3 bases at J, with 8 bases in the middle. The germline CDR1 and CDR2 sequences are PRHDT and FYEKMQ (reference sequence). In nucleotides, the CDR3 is TGTGCCAGCAGCTTAACACAGGGCTACGAGCAGTACTTC. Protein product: CASSLTQGYEQYF.

The CDR3: CASSLSGGGNNEQFF. DNA for the CDR3: TGTGCCAGCAGCTTAAGTGGCGGGGGAAACAATGAGCAGTTCTTC. The chain carries TRBV7-2 and TRBJ2-1, with TRBD2 matching over 7 bases. This CDR3 contains 15 residues. From germline, CDR1 is SGHTA and CDR2 FQGNSA. Losses at the gene ends were 2 bases for V and 5 bases for J; bases not matched to a gene: 6.

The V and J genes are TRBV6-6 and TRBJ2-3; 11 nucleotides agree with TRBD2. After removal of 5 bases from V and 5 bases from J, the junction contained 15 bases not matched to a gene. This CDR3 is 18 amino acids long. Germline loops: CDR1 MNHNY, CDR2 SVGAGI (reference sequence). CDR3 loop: CASSPPPIAGGPRDTQYF. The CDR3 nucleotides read TGTGCCAGCAGTCCTCCCCCTATAGCGGGGGGGCCAAGAGATACGCAGTATTTT.

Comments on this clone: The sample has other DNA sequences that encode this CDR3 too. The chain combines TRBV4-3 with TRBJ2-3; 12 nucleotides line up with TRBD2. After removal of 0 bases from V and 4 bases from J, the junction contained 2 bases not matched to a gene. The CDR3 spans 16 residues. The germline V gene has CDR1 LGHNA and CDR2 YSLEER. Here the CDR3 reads CASSQDLAGGPDTQYF. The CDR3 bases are TGCGCCAGCAGCCAAGATCTAGCGGGGGGGCCAGATACGCAGTATTTT.

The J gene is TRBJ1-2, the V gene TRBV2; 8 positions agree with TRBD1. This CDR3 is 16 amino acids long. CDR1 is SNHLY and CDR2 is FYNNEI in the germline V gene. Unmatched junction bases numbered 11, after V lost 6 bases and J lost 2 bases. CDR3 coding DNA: TGTGCCAGCAGAACCCCCGGACAGGGTACGAACTATGGCTACACCTTC. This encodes CASRTPGQGTNYGYTF.

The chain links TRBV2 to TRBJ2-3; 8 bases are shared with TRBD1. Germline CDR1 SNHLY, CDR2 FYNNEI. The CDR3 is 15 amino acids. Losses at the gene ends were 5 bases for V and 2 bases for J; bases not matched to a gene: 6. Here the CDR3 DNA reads TGTGCCAGCAGTAGACAGGGGCCTAACACAGATACGCAGTATTTT. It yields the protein CASSRQGPNTDTQYF.

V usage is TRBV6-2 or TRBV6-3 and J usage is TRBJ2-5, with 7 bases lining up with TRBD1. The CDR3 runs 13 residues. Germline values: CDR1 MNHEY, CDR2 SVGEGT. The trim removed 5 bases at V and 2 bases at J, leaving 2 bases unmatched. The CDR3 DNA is TGTGCCAGCAGTAGGGACAGACAAGAGACCCAGTACTTC. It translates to CASSRDRQETQYF.

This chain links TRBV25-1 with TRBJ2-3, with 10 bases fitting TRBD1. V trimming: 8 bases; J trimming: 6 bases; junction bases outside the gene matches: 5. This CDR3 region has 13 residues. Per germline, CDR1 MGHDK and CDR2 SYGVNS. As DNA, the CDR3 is TGTGCCAGCTTTGGGACAGGGGAGGATACGCAGTATTTT. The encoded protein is CASFGTGEDTQYF.

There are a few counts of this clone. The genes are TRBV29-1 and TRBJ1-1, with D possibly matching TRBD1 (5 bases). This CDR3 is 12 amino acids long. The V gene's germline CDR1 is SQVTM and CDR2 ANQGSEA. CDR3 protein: CTVWGSDTEAFF. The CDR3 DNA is TGCACCGTGTGGGGGAGCGACACTGAAGCTTTCTTT.